Below are 4 T cell receptor beta chains sequenced from a single sample in a study of beta chain features in type 1 diabetes. The sequenced template was cDNA made from the entire isolated RNA. Clones were read by immunoSEQ multiplex PCR, and TCRdb kept only the in-frame ones, dropping some. This table holds 500,000 to 850,000 clones, around 15% found once. Overall study findings and caveats: Among all four CD4+ subsets, Type 1 diabetes patients had TCRB CDR3s that were moderately but significantly shorter.

No antigen is known for these receptors. Sequencing was done on a sample of naive CD4+ T cells from blood. The receptors derive from a man younger than 35 with type 1 diabetes.

A note on this clone: This sample includes further DNA sequences coding for the same CDR3. This chain joins TRBV5-1 and TRBJ2-5; D is undetermined. The CDR3 totals 14 residues. Germline CDR1 reads SGHRS; CDR2 reads YFSETQ. Deletions cut 0 bases from V and 1 base from J, with 7 bases between. The CDR3 protein is CASSLASGQETQYF. CDR3 nucleotide sequence: TGCGCCAGCAGCTTGGCGAGTGGCCAAGAGACCCAGTACTTC.

In this sample, this clone turned up a few times. The CDR3 DNA is TGTGCCAGCAGTTATGGGGGCAACATTCAGTACTTC. Translation: CASSYGGNIQYF. V usage is TRBV6-5 and J usage is TRBJ2-4, with D maybe TRBD1 (6 bases). Trimming left V 3 bases short and J 7 bases short, with 7 bases between. Germline V gene sequence: CDR1 MNHEY, CDR2 SVGAGI. The length of the CDR3 is 12 residues.

This clone was seen a few times. V is TRBV5-1 and J is TRBJ2-3; 8 bases line up with TRBD2. The CDR3 is made up of 15 amino acids. The V gene end was trimmed by 0 bases and the J gene end by 2 bases; junction bases not matched to a gene: 2. The germline CDR1 and CDR2 sequences are SGHRS and YFSETQ. CDR3 DNA: TGCGCCAGCAGCTTGGAGCGGGGGTACACAGATACGCAGTATTTT. Protein sequence: CASSLERGYTDTQYF.

This chain uses TRBV6-1 with TRBJ1-2; 8 nucleotides line up with TRBD1. CDR1 is MNHNS and CDR2 is SASEGT in the germline V gene. The CDR3 extends over 13 amino acids. Unmatched junction bases numbered 4, after V lost 5 bases and J lost 5 bases. Here the CDR3 DNA reads TGTGCCAGCAGTCCGGACAGGGAATATGGCTACACCTTC. Translating gives CASSPDREYGYTF.